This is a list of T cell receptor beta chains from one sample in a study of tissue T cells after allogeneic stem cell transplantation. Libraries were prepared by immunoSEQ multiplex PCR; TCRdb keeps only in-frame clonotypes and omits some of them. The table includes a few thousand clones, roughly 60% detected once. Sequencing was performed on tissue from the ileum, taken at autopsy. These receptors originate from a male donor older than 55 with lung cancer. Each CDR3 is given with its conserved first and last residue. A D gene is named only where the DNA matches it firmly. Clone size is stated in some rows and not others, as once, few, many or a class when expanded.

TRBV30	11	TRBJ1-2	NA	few	TGTGCCTGGAGTAACAGATATGGCTACACCTTC	CAWSNRYGYTF
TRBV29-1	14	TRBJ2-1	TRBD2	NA	TGCAGCGGCCAAGGGACTAGCGGCGACAATGAGCAGTTCTTC	CSGQGTSGDNEQFF
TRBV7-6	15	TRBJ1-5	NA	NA	TGTGCCAGCAGCCAGGCGGGGCCCAGCGGTCAGCCCCAGCATTTT	CASSQAGPSGQPQHF
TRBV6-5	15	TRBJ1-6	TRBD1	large	TGTGCCAGCAGTTACGCTCAGGGGGCTAATTCACCCCTCCACTTT	CASSYAQGANSPLHF
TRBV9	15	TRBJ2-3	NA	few	TGTGCCAGCAGCCCCCAGGGGGGGAGGACAGATACGCAGTATTTT	CASSPQGGRTDTQYF
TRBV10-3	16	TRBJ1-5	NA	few	TGTGCCATCAGTGATATTGGGGCTTCCAGCAATCAGCCCCAGCATTTT	CAISDIGASSNQPQHF
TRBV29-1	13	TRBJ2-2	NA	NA	TGCAGCGTTCGGGCAGGGATCGCCGGGGAGCTGTTTTTT	CSVRAGIAGELFF
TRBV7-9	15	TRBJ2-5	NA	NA	TGTGCCAGCAGCAACTCCCTACCCCAGATTGGGACCCAGTACTTC	CASSNSLPQIGTQYF
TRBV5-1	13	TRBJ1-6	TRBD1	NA	TGCGCCAGCCGGGACAGTGAGACTTCACCCCTCCACTTT	CASRDSETSPLHF
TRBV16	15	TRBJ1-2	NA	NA	TGTGCCAGCAGCCACAAGCAAGGCGGTAACTATGGCTACACCTTC	CASSHKQGGNYGYTF
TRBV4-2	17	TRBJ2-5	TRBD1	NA	TGTGCCAGCAGCCAAGCACCCGGGACAGGGGTGTTAGAGACCCAGTACTTC	CASSQAPGTGVLETQYF
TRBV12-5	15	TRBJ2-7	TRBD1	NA	TGTGCTAGTGGTTTGCAGGGGGACAGGAACTACGAGCAGTACTTC	CASGLQGDRNYEQYF
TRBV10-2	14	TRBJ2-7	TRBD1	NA	TGCGCCAGCATCTCCCCGGGACAGGGTAACGAGCAGTACTTC	CASISPGQGNEQYF
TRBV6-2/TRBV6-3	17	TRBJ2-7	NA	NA	TGTGCCAGCAACCCCGGGACCGCCGAACCTTCGACCTACGAGCAGTACTTC	CASNPGTAEPSTYEQYF
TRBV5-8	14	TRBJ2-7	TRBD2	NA	TGTGCCAGCAGCCATAGCGGGGCGTCCTACGAGCAGTACTTC	CASSHSGASYEQYF
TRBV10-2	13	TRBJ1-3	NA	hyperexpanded	TGCGCCAGCAGTGGTGGCGGAAGAAACACCATATATTTT	CASSGGGRNTIYF
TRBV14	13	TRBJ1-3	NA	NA	TGTGCCAGCAGGGACAGTTCCGGAAACACCATATATTTT	CASRDSSGNTIYF
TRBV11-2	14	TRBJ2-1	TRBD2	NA	TGTGCCAGCAGCTTAAGCGGGAGGATGAATGAGCAGTTCTTC	CASSLSGRMNEQFF
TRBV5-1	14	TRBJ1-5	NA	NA	TGCGCCAGCAGCTTGACAGGGAACAATCAGCCCCAGCATTTT	CASSLTGNNQPQHF
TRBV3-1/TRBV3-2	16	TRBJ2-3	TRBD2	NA	TGTGCCAGCAGCCCAGGGTCCCGGGGGGGCACAGATACGCAGTATTTT	CASSPGSRGGTDTQYF
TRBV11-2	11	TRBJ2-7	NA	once	TGTGCCAGCAGCTTAGTTTACGAGCAGTACTTC	CASSLVYEQYF
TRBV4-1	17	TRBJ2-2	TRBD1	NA	TGCGCCAGCAGCGGGACAGGGTCCACCACCAACACCGGGGAGCTGTTTTTT	CASSGTGSTTNTGELFF
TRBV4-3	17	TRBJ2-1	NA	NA	TGCGCCAGCAGCACCCTCCCTGGGGGACACTCCTACAATGAGCAGTTCTTC	CASSTLPGGHSYNEQFF
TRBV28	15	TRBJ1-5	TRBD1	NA	TGTGCCAGCAGTTCAGGGGGGGCGAGCAATCAGCCCCAGCATTTT	CASSSGGASNQPQHF
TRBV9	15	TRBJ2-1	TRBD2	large	TGTGCCAGCAGCCCAGACACTAGCGGGGGCAATGAGCAGTTCTTC	CASSPDTSGGNEQFF
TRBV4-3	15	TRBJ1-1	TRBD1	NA	TGCGCCAGCAGCCACGAGCCCACAGGGGACACTGAAGCTTTCTTT	CASSHEPTGDTEAFF
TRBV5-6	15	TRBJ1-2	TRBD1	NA	TGTGCCAGCAGCTCCCGGGACAGGCTGTCCTATGGCTACACCTTC	CASSSRDRLSYGYTF
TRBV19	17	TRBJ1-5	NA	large	TGTGCCAGTAGTAAGGGGACTCATCCGATGAGCAATCAGCCCCAGCATTTT	CASSKGTHPMSNQPQHF
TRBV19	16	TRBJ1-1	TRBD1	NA	TGTGCCAGTAGGGGGACAGGGGACTACATGAACACTGAAGCTTTCTTT	CASRGTGDYMNTEAFF
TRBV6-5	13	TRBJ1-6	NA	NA	TGTGCCGTGCTGACAGCTAGTAATTCACCCCTCCACTTT	CAVLTASNSPLHF
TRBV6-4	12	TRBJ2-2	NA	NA	TGTGCCAGCAGACAGGCGGACGGGGAGCTGTTTTTT	CASRQADGELFF
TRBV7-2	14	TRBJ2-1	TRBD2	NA	TGTGCCAGCAGACTAGCGGGGGGCGCGCCTGAGCAGTTCTTC	CASRLAGGAPEQFF
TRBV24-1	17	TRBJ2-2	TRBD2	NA	TGTGCCACCAGTGAGGGCGGACTAGCGGGAGACACCGGGGAGCTGTTTTTT	CATSEGGLAGDTGELFF
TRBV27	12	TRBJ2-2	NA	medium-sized	TGTGCCAGCAGTATCTTTCCCGGGGAGCTGTTTTTT	CASSIFPGELFF
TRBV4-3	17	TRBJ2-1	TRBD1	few	TGCGCCAGCAGCCAAGATGTCGACAGGGGGAGTTGGAATGAGCAGTTCTTC	CASSQDVDRGSWNEQFF
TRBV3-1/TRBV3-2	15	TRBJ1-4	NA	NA	TGTGCCAGCAGCCAAGGCATGGGGTTCTATGAAAAACTGTTTTTT	CASSQGMGFYEKLFF
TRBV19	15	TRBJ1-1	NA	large	TGTGCCAGTAGTCGACTTACGGGGGGGAGCACTGAAGCTTTCTTT	CASSRLTGGSTEAFF
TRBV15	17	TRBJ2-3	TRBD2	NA	TGTGCCACCAGCAGAGATGCGACTAGCGGGAGGACGGATACGCAGTATTTT	CATSRDATSGRTDTQYF
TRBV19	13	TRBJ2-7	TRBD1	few	TGTGCCAGTAGTACAACAGGGGCCGAGGAGCAGTACTTC	CASSTTGAEEQYF
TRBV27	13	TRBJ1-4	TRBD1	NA	TGTGCCAGCGGCACAGGGGGCGTTGAAAAACTGTTTTTT	CASGTGGVEKLFF
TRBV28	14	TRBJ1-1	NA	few	TGTGCCAGCAGGCCGGGGGCCGTGAACACTGAAGCTTTCTTT	CASRPGAVNTEAFF
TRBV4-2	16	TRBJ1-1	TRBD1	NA	TGTGCCAGCAGCCAAGACAGGGACAGGGGAGACACTGAAGCTTTCTTT	CASSQDRDRGDTEAFF
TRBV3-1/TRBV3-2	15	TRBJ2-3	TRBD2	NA	TGTGCCAGCAGCCAAGACGGACTAGCGCTTTATACGCAGTATTTT	CASSQDGLALYTQYF
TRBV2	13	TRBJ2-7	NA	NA	TGTGCCAGCACCCCCGGGGCCGCCTCGGTACAGTACTTC	CASTPGAASVQYF
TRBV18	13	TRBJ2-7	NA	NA	TGTGCCAGCTCACCATCGGACACTCGCGAGCAGTACTTC	CASSPSDTREQYF
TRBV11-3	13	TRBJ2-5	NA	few	TGTGCCAGCAGCTCAGGATTGAGGGGGGACCAGTACTTC	CASSSGLRGDQYF
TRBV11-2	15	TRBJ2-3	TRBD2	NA	TGTGCCAGCAGCTTAGGGGCGGGAGGTCAAGATACGCAGTATTTT	CASSLGAGGQDTQYF
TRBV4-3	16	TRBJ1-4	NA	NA	TGCGCCAGCAGCCAAGTGGGGGGGACGGCTAATGAAAAACTGTTTTTT	CASSQVGGTANEKLFF
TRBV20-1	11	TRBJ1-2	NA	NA	TGCAGTGCGGACAAGGAGTCCACTTCCACCTTC	CSADKESTSTF
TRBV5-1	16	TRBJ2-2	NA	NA	TGCGCCAGCAGCTTGTTGGCGGGTCGGAACACCGGGGAGCTGTTTTTT	CASSLLAGRNTGELFF
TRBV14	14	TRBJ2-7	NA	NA	TGTGCCAGCAGCCTCCAGGCCAACTTGGGCGAGCAGTACTTC	CASSLQANLGEQYF
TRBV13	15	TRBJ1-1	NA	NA	TGTGCCAGCAGCTTAGGAGGCGACGGTGAGACTGAAGCTTTCTTT	CASSLGGDGETEAFF
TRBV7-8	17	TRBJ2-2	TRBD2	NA	TGTGCCAGCAGCTGGGCGCCGGGACTAGTTGACACCGGGGAGCTGTTTTTT	CASSWAPGLVDTGELFF
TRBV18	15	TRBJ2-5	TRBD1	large	TGTGCCAGCTCACCCGGGACAGGGCGACAAGAGACCCAGTACTTC	CASSPGTGRQETQYF
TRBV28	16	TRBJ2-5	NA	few	TGTGCCAGCAACCAGACCCCGGGACGGGTACAAGAGACCCAGTACTTC	CASNQTPGRVQETQYF
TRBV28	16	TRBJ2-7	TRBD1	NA	TGTGCCAGCAGTCCCCGGACAGGGAGCTCCCGGTACGAGCAGTACTTC	CASSPRTGSSRYEQYF
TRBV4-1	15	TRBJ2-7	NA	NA	TGCGCCAGCAGCCTTCTATACCAGGCCCCCTACGAGCAGTACTTC	CASSLLYQAPYEQYF
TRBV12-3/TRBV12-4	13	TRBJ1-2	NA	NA	TGTGCCAGCAGTTTGAGGCTTCACTATGGCTACACCTTC	CASSLRLHYGYTF